The following is a TCR beta chain sequence with its context. This clonotype is regarded as large (0.1 to 1%). Its antigen is unknown. No qualities accompany the bases; no much larger clone lies one base away. The data stem from a study. The instrument given in TCRdb is Illumina MiSeq. TCRdb applied fastp at Q25 and MiXCR to the public reads, then kept only in-frame beta chains. CDR3 protein sequences are deduplicated, and each keeps its most common genes and DNA. The sample records hundreds of distinct CDR3 sequences, 5.5% to 6.5% of which are singletons. The top ten clonotypes cover around 14% of the sample. From the cysteine through the phenylalanine, the CDR3 covers 12 amino acids. Of the read, only the CDR3 DNA is kept; its 36 bases are in frame from base 1. Trimming at the junction amounts to 3 bases on V and 6 bases on J, and the germline ends lie 6 bases apart. The germline V gene (reference sequence) sets CDR1 to LNHNV and CDR2 to YYDKDF.

Sequenced sample: CD4+ T cells from synovial fluid. This TCR derives from a human donor with rheumatoid arthritis. The V and J segments used are TRBV15 and TRBJ2-1, with the D gene call left open. The CDR3 protein sequence reads: CATSRGINEQFF. The DNA sequence follows: TGTGCCACCAGCAGGGGAATCAATGAGCAGTTCTTC.